The 16 T cell receptor beta chains listed next were all sequenced from one sample in a study of cytomegalovirus exposure and HLA in healthy donors (dated by TCRdb to about 2017). The library was built by means of the immunoSEQ multiplex PCR assay. For the multiplex PCR, a mixture combining 60 forward primers for TCR Vbeta segments and 13 reverse primers for TCR Jbeta segments was used. TCRdb limited this immuneACCESS table to in-frame rearrangements with V and J called. A share of clones is missing; checked studies link under half to unresolved V genes, and the rest is unexplained. For this sample the table gives over 75,000 clones, of which roughly a tenth were detected only once. The ten largest make up around 4.9% of the sample. Material for sequencing was PBMCs. The source is a man between 45 and 60 years old in good health and CMV-seropositive.

This chain joins TRBV28 and TRBJ2-1; TRBD2 aligns across 7 bases. The J segment lost 1 base and the V segment lost 8 bases, leaving 17 bases of the junction unmatched. The CDR3 contains 18 residues. Germline CDR1 and CDR2: MDHEN and SYDVKM. The CDR3, as DNA: TGTGCCAGCTCCGCCGGGGTTCTAGCGGACTCATCCTACAATGAGCAGTTCTTC. This encodes CASSAGVLADSSYNEQFF.

This clone was picked up many times. V is TRBV5-8 and J is TRBJ1-1; unclear D gene. Trimming pared 4 bases from V and 2 bases from J, leaving 21 bases between. CDR3 size: 17 residues. From germline, CDR1 is SGHTS and CDR2 YDEGEE. The CDR3 coding sequence is TGTGCCAGCAGCAATGGAGAGGGTCCTCGGCTAAACACTGAAGCTTTCTTT. This encodes CASSNGEGPRLNTEAFF.

The chain combines TRBV5-4 with TRBJ1-4; D uncertain. The germline V and J ends were trimmed by 7 bases and 3 bases, with 16 bases remaining between them. The CDR3 spans 15 residues. Germline values: CDR1 SGHNT, CDR2 YYREEE (reference sequence). CDR3 DNA: TGTGCCAGCGGTTCTGGAGGGTCAGCTAATGAAAAACTGTTTTTT. As protein: CASGSGGSANEKLFF.

The chain recombines TRBV27 with TRBJ2-6; D may be TRBD2 (6 bases). The V end lost 8 bases, the J end lost 7 bases, and 15 bases lay between the germline ends. CDR1 is MNHEY, CDR2 SMNVEV, per germline (reference sequence). This CDR3 comprises 14 residues. The CDR3 loop is CASGTLSPANVLTF. CDR3 sequence (DNA): TGTGCCAGCGGGACTCTTTCCCCCGCCAACGTCCTGACTTTC.

This clone was recorded a few times. The J gene is TRBJ1-5, the V gene TRBV28; 11 bases fit TRBD1. After removal of 6 bases from V and 6 bases from J, the junction contained 10 bases not matched to a gene. The CDR3 is made up of 16 amino acids. Germline V gives CDR1 MDHEN, CDR2 SYDVKM. The CDR3 coding sequence is TGTGCCAGCAGCCGAGGACAGGGGGCATTGGTTCAGCCCCAGCATTTT. Amino acids: CASSRGQGALVQPQHF.

This clone was found a few times. CDR3 protein: CASSLQANYGYTF. The CDR3 DNA sequence: TGTGCCAGCAGCTTGCAGGCTAACTATGGCTACACCTTC. The chain employs TRBV7-9 and TRBJ1-2; D unresolved. This CDR3 is 13 amino acids long. Per germline, CDR1 SEHNR and CDR2 FQNEAQ (reference sequence). The V and J ends lost 3 bases and 0 bases respectively, with 5 bases between them. Variable domain in full (rest from reference TRBV7-9 and TRBJ1-2): DTGVSQNPRHKITKRGQNVTFRCDPISEHNRLYWYRQTLGQGPEFLTYFQNEAQLEKSRLLSDRFSAERPKGSFSTLEIQRTEQGDSAMYLCASSLQANYGYTFGSGTRLTVV.

The table lists this clone with a few counts. This chain uses TRBV10-3 with TRBJ2-7; 10 positions agree with TRBD1. The CDR3 runs to 15 residues. Germline loops: CDR1 ENHRY, CDR2 SYGVKD. V was pared by 0 bases and J by 6 bases, with 5 bases of the junction left unmatched. The CDR3 sequence is CAISESSGTGAEQYF. The CDR3, as DNA: TGTGCCATCAGTGAGTCGTCCGGGACAGGGGCCGAGCAGTACTTC.

This clone was detected only a few times. The CDR3 is CASSLRGAGANVLTF. The CDR3 bases are TGTGCCAGCAGCTTACGGGGGGCTGGGGCCAACGTCCTGACTTTC. The rearrangement uses TRBV11-2 and TRBJ2-6, with 7 bases that match TRBD2. Germline CDR1 and CDR2: SGHAT and FQNNGV. J gave up 2 bases and V 2 bases, and 0 bases lay outside the gene matches. The CDR3 has 15 residues.

This clone was counted only a few times. The rearrangement links TRBV28 to TRBJ1-4; 9 nucleotides match TRBD1. The length of the CDR3 is 15 residues. Germline CDR1 and CDR2: MDHEN and SYDVKM. After removal of 5 bases from V and 7 bases from J, the junction contained 8 bases not matched to a gene. DNA of the CDR3: TGTGCCAGCAGTCCGGGGACAGGGCAAGGTGAAAAACTGTTTTTT. Its protein product is CASSPGTGQGEKLFF.

This chain joins TRBV5-6 and TRBJ2-7; D may be TRBD2 (5 bases). With 4 bases removed from V and 8 bases from J, the gap between germline ends came to 13 bases. The CDR3 has 12 residues. Germline loops: CDR1 SGHDT, CDR2 YYEEEE. CDR3 region: CASSPGGLQQYF. The CDR3 region has the DNA TGTGCCAGCAGCCCAGGAGGTCTACAGCAGTACTTC.

This clone was counted a few times. The V call is TRBV6-4, the J call TRBJ1-2; 11 positions agree with TRBD1. Per germline, CDR1 MRHNA and CDR2 SNTAGT. V gave up 3 bases and J gave up 5 bases; unmatched junction bases: 2. The CDR3 length is 14 residues. This chain's CDR3 is CASSEGQGEYGYTF. CDR3 nucleotides: TGTGCCAGCAGTGAGGGACAGGGGGAATATGGCTACACCTTC.

The chain has TRBV6-5 and TRBJ2-2; D is unclear. This CDR3 spans 16 amino acids. Trimming took 0 bases from V and 0 from J, leaving 8 bases between them. Germline V gene sequence: CDR1 MNHEY, CDR2 SVGAGI. CDR3 residues: CASSYSSSSNTGELFF. The CDR3 DNA is TGTGCCAGCAGTTACTCGTCCAGTTCGAACACCGGGGAGCTGTTTTTT.

The chain couples TRBV10-3 to TRBJ1-1, with D unclear. Looked up from germline, CDR1 is ENHRY and CDR2 is SYGVKD. With 3 bases removed from V and 1 base from J, the gap between germline ends came to 12 bases. CDR3 length: 15 residues. The CDR3 nucleotides read TGTGCCATCAGTGACAAGGAGGCGGCGAACACTGAAGCTTTCTTT. It specifies CAISDKEAANTEAFF.

With respect to this clone: Other DNA variants within this sample encode the same CDR3. The V gene is TRBV5-4, the J gene TRBJ2-5, with 8 bases lining up with TRBD1. V lost 0 bases, J lost 4 bases, and 5 bases stayed unmatched. Germline V gives CDR1 SGHNT, CDR2 YYREEE (reference sequence). The CDR3 runs 15 residues. In DNA form, the CDR3 reads TGTGCCAGCAGCTTGGGACAGGGGCAGCCAGAGACCCAGTACTTC. It encodes CASSLGQGQPETQYF.

V usage is TRBV19 and J usage is TRBJ2-7; 11 bases map to TRBD2. The trim removed 9 bases at V and 0 bases at J, leaving 10 bases unmatched. The germline gives CDR1 LNHDA, CDR2 SQIVND (reference sequence). The CDR3 is made up of 16 amino acids. The CDR3 is CASKAPGTSGSYEQYF. DNA for the CDR3: TGTGCCAGCAAGGCACCCGGGACTAGCGGCTCCTACGAGCAGTACTTC.

This clone was detected a few times. CDR3 loop: CASSLRGSSGASTDTQYF. The CDR3 bases are TGTGCCAGCAGCTTGCGCGGAAGCAGCGGAGCTAGCACAGATACGCAGTATTTT. The V and J genes are TRBV5-5 and TRBJ2-3; D perhaps matches TRBD2 (5 bases). Trimming removed 1 base at V and 0 bases at J, with 18 bases between. Germline V gene lookup returns CDR1 SGHKS and CDR2 YYEKEE (reference sequence). This CDR3 is 18 amino acids long.